The 12 T cell receptor beta chains reported below all come from one sample, sequenced in a study of long-term antiretroviral therapy in people with HIV. Version v3.0 of the immunoSEQ assay ran at survey level. Sequencing was performed with immunoSEQ multiplex PCR; in TCRdb, only in-frame clones are kept and a portion is missing. The top ten clones hold around 4.5% of a sample with fewer than 30,000 clones, more than 70% of them seen once. This sample comprised unsorted PBMCs, obtained 0.8 years after starting antiretroviral therapy. Every receptor here comes from a woman in her twenties or thirties with HIV.

This clone has more than one count but fewer than ten. The chain links TRBV2 to TRBJ1-2; D not certain. The CDR3 covers 14 residues. CDR1 and CDR2 from the germline V gene are SNHLY and FYNNEI. V was trimmed by 6 bases and J by 0 bases, leaving 11 bases between them. The CDR3 nucleotides read TGTGCCAGCAGCGGCCCAGGTGCTAACTATGGCTACACCTTC. Encoded protein: CASSGPGANYGYTF.

This sequence joins TRBV7-8 and TRBJ1-6; D is possibly TRBD1 (5 bases). Trimming left V 6 bases short and J 5 bases short, with 14 bases between. CDR1 is SGHVS and CDR2 is FQNEAQ in the germline V gene. The length of the CDR3 is 15 residues. CDR3 in DNA: TGTGCCAGCAGTTATACGGGACCGAATAATTCACCCCTCCACTTT. It specifies CASSYTGPNNSPLHF.

The gene calls are TRBV19 and TRBJ1-5; a possible D gene is TRBD1 (5 bases). V was pared by 4 bases and J by 3 bases, with 13 bases between. Per the germline V gene, CDR1 is LNHDA and CDR2 is SQIVND (reference sequence). The CDR3 is made up of 15 amino acids. The CDR3 is CASSKYGGDNQPQHF. CDR3 coding DNA: TGTGCCAGTAGTAAATACGGGGGAGACAATCAGCCCCAGCATTTT.

This chain links TRBV7-8 with TRBJ2-5; the D call may be TRBD1 or TRBD2 (5 bases each). From germline, CDR1 is SGHVS and CDR2 FQNEAQ. Trimming left V 3 bases short and J 1 base short, with 15 bases between. The length of the CDR3 is 16 residues. CDR3 in amino acids: CASSFTGAGTQETQYF. CDR3 bases: TGTGCCAGCAGCTTTACTGGGGCAGGGACCCAAGAGACCCAGTACTTC. Together with reference TRBV7-8 and TRBJ2-5, the CDR3 gives the full variable domain: GAGVSQSPRYKVAKRGQDVALRCDPISGHVSLFWYQQALGQGPEFLTYFQNEAQLDKSGLPSDRFFAERPEGSVSTLKIQRTQQEDSAVYLCASSFTGAGTQETQYFGPGTRLLVL.

The rearrangement links TRBV6-5 to TRBJ1-2; D is uncertain. Germline V gene sequence: CDR1 MNHEY, CDR2 SVGAGI. V was trimmed by 2 bases and J by 8 bases, leaving 15 bases between them. The CDR3 has 14 residues. In nucleotides, the CDR3 is TGTGCCAGCAGTTACGGTCGTAGGCTGGGGGGCTACACCTTC. Residues: CASSYGRRLGGYTF.

The chain employs TRBV9 and TRBJ2-1; the D is unclear. The germline V gene encodes CDR1 SGDLS and CDR2 YYNGEE. Trimming removed 0 bases at V and 2 bases at J, with 9 bases between. This CDR3 is 15 amino acids long. DNA of the CDR3: TGTGCCAGCAGCGTAGGGTGGAGAACCTACAATGAGCAGTTCTTC. This encodes CASSVGWRTYNEQFF.

The chain joins TRBV7-9 to TRBJ1-1; no clear D. CDR1 SEHNR and CDR2 FQNEAQ come from the germline V gene (reference sequence). V was clipped by 5 bases and J by 4 bases, with 11 bases between them. The CDR3 totals 13 residues. The CDR3 reads CASSPTLGTEAFF. In nucleotides, the CDR3 is TGTGCCAGCAGCCCAACCTTAGGCACTGAAGCTTTCTTT.

CDR3 nucleotides: TGTGCCAGCAGTTTGACAGGGGGCTTCGAGCAGTACGTC. This sequence encodes CASSLTGGFEQYV. The chain uses TRBV27 and TRBJ2-7; 10 nucleotides agree with TRBD1. Germline V gene lookup returns CDR1 MNHEY and CDR2 SMNVEV (reference sequence). With V trimmed by 3 bases and J by 6 bases, 2 bases remained unmatched. This CDR3 has 13 amino acids.

Only a few counts were recorded for this clone. V and J are TRBV21-1 and TRBJ2-7; the D call in the table, TRBD1, was not verified against the DNA. TRBV21-1 is deemed a pseudogene. The CDR3 consists of 14 residues. CDR3 loop: CASSKATQGYEQYV. The CDR3 DNA follows: TGTGCCAGCAGCAAAGCTACCCAGGGCTACGAGCAGTACGTC.

V and J are TRBV5-1 and TRBJ1-5; D is ambiguous. Germline CDR1 and CDR2: SGHRS and YFSETQ. Trimming stripped 4 bases from V and 0 bases from J, with 11 bases between. CDR3 size: 15 residues. In DNA, the CDR3 is TGCGCCAGCAGCATGGACGGGGATAGCAATCAGCCCCAGCATTTT. It translates to CASSMDGDSNQPQHF.

This rearrangement joins TRBV2 to TRBJ2-6; D gene unclear. Per germline, CDR1 SNHLY and CDR2 FYNNEI. Deletions cut 9 bases from V and 5 bases from J, with 5 bases between. The CDR3 runs 11 residues. The CDR3 reads CARERANVLTF. The CDR3 DNA is TGTGCCAGGGAGAGGGCCAACGTCCTGACTTTC.

CDR3 DNA: TGTGCCAGTAGTATCACGGCTAGCGGGGTCCGGGGGACCCAGTACTTC. Protein sequence: CASSITASGVRGTQYF. The chain joins TRBV19 to TRBJ2-5, with 9 bases identical to TRBD2. J was trimmed by 7 bases and V by 3 bases; bases with no gene match: 12. The V gene's germline CDR1 is LNHDA and CDR2 SQIVND (reference sequence). The CDR3 consists of 16 residues.